These 16 T cell receptor beta chains were all obtained from the same sample, sequenced in a study of cytomegalovirus exposure and HLA in healthy donors. PCR used 60 Vbeta primers and 13 Jbeta primers. Using immunoSEQ multiplex PCR, the repertoire was profiled, and TCRdb retains in-frame clones only, with some absent. The sample holds 150,000 or so clones. Material for sequencing was PBMCs. The receptors come from a man aged 18 to 29 in good health and CMV-seronegative.

The rearrangement links TRBV12-5 to TRBJ2-5; 8 bases align to TRBD1. The CDR3 has 17 residues. J lost 4 bases, V lost 2 bases, and 12 bases had no gene match. CDR1 is LGHNT, CDR2 FRNRAP, per germline. The CDR3 coding sequence is TGTGCTAGTGGTTTGTACCTATCAGACAGGGGTGCAGAGACCCAGTACTTC. Its protein product is CASGLYLSDRGAETQYF.

This chain uses TRBV29-1 with TRBJ1-5; 7 positions agree with TRBD1. The CDR3 is 13 amino acids. Germline V gene lookup returns CDR1 SQVTM and CDR2 ANQGSEA. Unmatched junction bases numbered 5, after V lost 6 bases and J lost 3 bases. The CDR3 protein is CSVAGTVNQPQHF. The CDR3 coding sequence is TGCAGCGTCGCCGGGACAGTCAATCAGCCCCAGCATTTT.

The chain couples TRBV19 to TRBJ1-5; tentatively, D is TRBD1 (5 bases). The germline V gene has CDR1 LNHDA and CDR2 SQIVND (reference sequence). V was shortened by 3 bases and J by 6 bases, with 18 bases between the two germline ends. The CDR3 runs to 16 residues. CDR3 bases: TGTGCCAGTAGTATCGAATGGGGCAGGGATAGTCAGCCCCAGCATTTT. Translating gives CASSIEWGRDSQPQHF.

The chain has TRBV4-2 and TRBJ2-3; 13 bases are a match to TRBD2. The ends lost 4 bases at V and 2 bases at J; junction bases unmatched: 9. Germline V gene sequence: CDR1 LGHNA, CDR2 YNFKEQ. This CDR3 is 18 amino acids long. This CDR3 is CASSRAGTSGMITDTQYF. The CDR3 DNA reads TGTGCCAGCAGCCGGGCCGGGACTAGCGGGATGATCACAGATACGCAGTATTTT.

This chain links TRBV9 with TRBJ2-1; 8 positions agree with TRBD2. The CDR3 contains 15 residues. Germline-derived CDR1 and CDR2 are SGDLS and YYNGEE. After removal of 5 bases from V and 6 bases from J, the junction contained 10 bases not matched to a gene. The DNA for the CDR3 is TGTGCCAGCAGGCCGCTCGGACTAGCTGGCAATGAGCAGTTCTTC. Translation gives CASRPLGLAGNEQFF. The full variable domain, with the rest looked up from reference TRBV9 and TRBJ2-1, is DSGVTQTPKHLITATGQRVTLRCSPRSGDLSVYWYQQSLDQGLQFLIQYYNGEERAKGNILERFSAQQFPDLHSELNLSSLELGDSALYFCASRPLGLAGNEQFFGPGTRLTVL.

On this clone: Within the sample, other DNA sequences also encode this same CDR3. The chain couples TRBV4-3 to TRBJ2-3; 9 positions match TRBD2. The germline gives CDR1 LGHNA, CDR2 YSLEER. The CDR3 covers 17 residues. V shed 4 bases, J shed 1 base, and the junction held 9 bases outside the gene matches. The CDR3 nucleotides read TGCGCCAGCAGCCTGGGACTAGCCGAACGTCGCACAGATACGCAGTATTTT. Protein sequence: CASSLGLAERRTDTQYF.

The V call is TRBV11-1, the J call TRBJ1-1; 9 nucleotides agree with TRBD1. The CDR3 covers 14 residues. J was trimmed by 8 bases and V by 4 bases; bases with no gene match: 8. Germline CDR1 is SGHAT and CDR2 is FQDESV (reference sequence). CDR3 sequence (DNA): TGTGCCAGCAGCTCCACTAACAGGGGGCAAGAAGCTTTCTTT. Its translation: CASSSTNRGQEAFF. Full variable domain (rest looked up from reference TRBV11-1 and TRBJ1-1): EAEVAQSPRYKITEKSQAVAFWCDPISGHATLYWYRQILGQGPELLVQFQDESVVDDSQLPKDRFSAERLKGVDSTLKIQPAELGDSAMYLCASSSTNRGQEAFFGQGTRLTVV.

The chain joins TRBV28 to TRBJ2-5, with TRBD2 matching over 8 bases. V lost 4 bases, J lost 5 bases, and 6 bases stayed unmatched. There are 14 residues in the CDR3. From germline, CDR1 is MDHEN and CDR2 SYDVKM. In nucleotides, the CDR3 is TGTGCCAGCAGTTCCGGGACTAGAGGGGAGACCCAGTACTTC. Its protein is CASSSGTRGETQYF.

The rearrangement links TRBV6-5 to TRBJ2-5; TRBD2 matches at 10 bases. The CDR3 consists of 15 residues. CDR1 and CDR2 from the germline V gene are MNHEY and SVGAGI. V trimming: 4 bases; J trimming: 2 bases; junction bases outside the gene matches: 4. The CDR3 protein is CASSSSGSDQETQYF. The CDR3 DNA reads TGTGCCAGCAGTTCTAGCGGGAGCGATCAAGAGACCCAGTACTTC.

The rearrangement joins TRBV5-1 to TRBJ2-3, with TRBD2 matching over 8 bases. The CDR3 runs 14 residues. Germline V gives CDR1 SGHRS, CDR2 YFSETQ. V shed 0 bases, J shed 6 bases, and the junction held 3 bases outside the gene matches. The CDR3 loop reads CASSLATSGDTQYF. The CDR3, as DNA: TGCGCCAGCAGCTTGGCTACTAGCGGCGATACGCAGTATTTT. The whole variable domain, remainder taken from reference TRBV5-1 and TRBJ2-3, is KAGVTQTPRYLIKTRGQQVTLSCSPISGHRSVSWYQQTPGQGLQFLFEYFSETQRNKGNFPGRFSGRQFSNSRSEMNVSTLELGDSALYLCASSLATSGDTQYFGPGTRLTVL.

V usage is TRBV13 and J usage is TRBJ2-3; 10 bases match TRBD2. Germline CDR1 and CDR2: PRHDT and FYEKMQ (reference sequence). The J segment lost 5 bases and the V segment lost 3 bases, leaving 5 bases of the junction unmatched. There are 15 residues in the CDR3. CDR3 in amino acids: CASSLMASGGDTQYF. DNA for the CDR3: TGTGCCAGCAGCTTGATGGCTAGCGGGGGAGATACGCAGTATTTT.

The chain recombines TRBV27 with TRBJ2-5; 8 bases match TRBD1. Trimming at V came to 6 bases and at J to 5 bases, leaving 5 bases not matched to a gene. There are 13 residues in the CDR3. Germline V CDR1 and CDR2: MNHEY, SMNVEV (reference sequence). The CDR3 region has the DNA TGTGCCAGCAGATCAGGGGGCGCGGAGACCCAGTACTTC. This gives the protein CASRSGGAETQYF.

The V and J genes are TRBV9 and TRBJ2-5; D not certain. The CDR3 has 15 amino acids. Germline values: CDR1 SGDLS, CDR2 YYNGEE. Trimming pared 4 bases from V and 5 bases from J, leaving 18 bases between. This chain's CDR3 is CASSPHDDSRETQYF. CDR3 nucleotide sequence: TGTGCCAGCAGCCCCCACGACGATAGCCGGGAGACCCAGTACTTC.

The V gene is TRBV11-2, the J gene TRBJ1-5, with D perhaps TRBD1 (6 bases). V was cut by 3 bases and J by 1 base, with 10 bases left in between. CDR3 length: 15 amino acids. From germline, CDR1 is SGHAT and CDR2 FQNNGV. The CDR3, as DNA: TGTGCCAGCAGCTTGGACAGAGGAAGCAATCAGCCCCAGCATTTT. Amino acids: CASSLDRGSNQPQHF.

Comments on this clone: Different DNA sequences within this sample yield the same CDR3. J is TRBJ1-1 and V is TRBV28; D may be TRBD1 (5 bases). V lost 2 bases and J lost 4, with 5 bases in between. The CDR3 has 12 residues. Germline CDR1 reads MDHEN; CDR2 reads SYDVKM. The CDR3, as DNA: TGTGCCAGCAGTTTAAGGGGCACTGAAGCTTTCTTT. Amino acid sequence: CASSLRGTEAFF. Supplemented by reference TRBV28 and TRBJ1-1, the full variable domain reads DVKVTQSSRYLVKRTGEKVFLECVQDMDHENMFWYRQDPGLGLRLIYFSYDVKMKEKGDIPEGYSVSREKKERFSLILESASTNQTSMYLCASSLRGTEAFFGQGTRLTVV.

As concerns this clone: Other DNA sequences in the same sample also yield this CDR3. The chain is built from TRBV29-1 and TRBJ2-3; 10 bases line up with TRBD2. This CDR3 contains 12 residues. CDR1 and CDR2 (germline): SQVTM, ANQGSEA. The J segment lost 6 bases and the V segment lost 4 bases, leaving 1 base of the junction unmatched. The CDR3 reads CSVGTSGDTQYF. Here the CDR3 DNA reads TGCAGCGTTGGGACTAGCGGTGATACGCAGTATTTT.